This TCR beta chain was sequenced for a study of blood T cell repertoires in COVID-19. Background on the study: Sources were T cells, B-cell-depleted T cells, or PBMCs; the material itself was cDNA or gDNA.

Deletions cut 4 bases from V and 4 bases from J, with 10 bases between. This CDR3 is 13 amino acids long. Germline CDR1 reads MDHEN; CDR2 reads SYDVKM. Study members were between about 18 and 95 years old and lived in 24 US regions. Clinical histories supplied by participants themselves formed the basis of cohort assignment. TCRdb's table, derived via immunoSEQ multiplex PCR, lists solely in-frame clones and lacks some. The table shows some 270,000 clones, with over 80% occurring only once. Sequenced input: PBMCs or T cells enriched from blood (not recorded which). This rearrangement joins TRBV28 to TRBJ1-1; TRBD1 might be the D (6 bases). This receptor was obtained from a woman under 40 with acute COVID-19. The CDR3 loop is CASSSTGSTEAFF. In DNA form, the CDR3 reads TGTGCCAGCAGTTCTACAGGGAGCACTGAAGCTTTCTTT. Based on the CDR3 plus reference TRBV28 and TRBJ1-1, the full variable domain is DVKVTQSSRYLVKRTGEKVFLECVQDMDHENMFWYRQDPGLGLRLIYFSYDVKMKEKGDIPEGYSVSREKKERFSLILESASTNQTSMYLCASSSTGSTEAFFGQGTRLTVV.